This T cell receptor beta chain appears in the sequencing data of a study of blood T cell repertoires in COVID-19. CDR1 SGHTA and CDR2 FQGNSA come from the germline V gene. CDR3 length: 18 residues. Trimming took off 1 base at V and 4 bases at J, with 19 bases between the two ends. Clones were read by immunoSEQ multiplex PCR, and TCRdb kept only the in-frame ones, dropping some. Seen here are about 180,000 clones, 86% observed once, and the top ten hold less than 3.5%. V usage is TRBV7-2 and J usage is TRBJ1-4, with a tentative D call TRBD1 (5 bases). This sequence originates from a woman in her 30s with active or convalescent COVID-19. Source material: peripheral blood. CDR3: CASSLVFMYRQFNEKLFF. The CDR3 DNA is TGTGCCAGCAGCTTAGTTTTCATGTATCGACAGTTTAATGAAAAACTGTTTTTT.